This passage covers 14 T cell receptor beta chains from one sample sequenced in a study of T cell responses to AZD1222 COVID-19 vaccine. Method: immunoSEQ multiplex PCR; TCRdb's copy keeps in-frame clones and lacks some. The data hold around 130,000 clones, with 80% to 90% observed a single time. Sequenced here: peripheral blood, sampled on day 0 of AZD1222 vaccination. All receptors come from an adult in good health.

The chain carries TRBV18 and TRBJ1-2; D not resolved. Germline values: CDR1 KGHSH, CDR2 LQKENI. V lost 2 bases and J 4 bases, leaving 8 bases between the germline ends. The CDR3 is 13 residues long. The CDR3 bases are TGTGCCAGCTCACCAAACCGGATCTATGGCTACACCTTC. Residues: CASSPNRIYGYTF.

The V and J genes are TRBV9 and TRBJ2-3, with D hard to call. CDR1 and CDR2 from the germline V gene are SGDLS and YYNGEE. The V and J ends lost 4 bases and 0 bases respectively, with 3 bases between them. The CDR3 covers 12 residues. CDR3 in amino acids: CASSPSTDTQYF. CDR3 in DNA: TGTGCCAGCAGCCCAAGCACAGATACGCAGTATTTT.

This chain uses TRBV7-9 with TRBJ1-2; 10 bases are a match to TRBD1. Germline V lookup: CDR1 SEHNR, CDR2 FQNEAQ (reference sequence). The CDR3 spans 14 residues. With 5 bases clipped from V and 7 bases from J, the junction kept 7 bases outside the gene matches. This chain's CDR3 is CASSRDRGNRGYTF. In DNA, the CDR3 is TGTGCCAGCAGCAGGGACAGGGGAAATCGTGGCTACACCTTC.

The V call is TRBV30, the J call TRBJ2-3; D call uncertain. Germline loops: CDR1 GTSNPN, CDR2 SVGIG (reference sequence). Trimming took off 0 bases at V and 8 bases at J, with 15 bases between the two ends. The CDR3 runs 14 residues. CDR3 nucleotide sequence: TGTGCCTGGAGTGTGTCCCCTTCGTCCGGTACGCAGTATTTT. This codes for CAWSVSPSSGTQYF.

The gene calls are TRBV14 and TRBJ2-7, with D possibly TRBD2 on 5 matching bases. Trimming took off 4 bases at V and 4 bases at J, with 8 bases between the two ends. The germline CDR1 and CDR2 sequences are SGHDN and FVKESK. This CDR3 has 12 amino acids. The CDR3 DNA follows: TGTGCCAGCAGCCTGTCGGGATACGAGCAGTACTTC. This codes for CASSLSGYEQYF.

V usage is TRBV7-3 and J usage is TRBJ2-3, with 9 nucleotides matching TRBD1. The germline gives CDR1 SGHTA, CDR2 FQGTGA. The CDR3 runs 13 residues. V shed 5 bases, J shed 9 bases, and the junction held 6 bases outside the gene matches. The CDR3 DNA is TGTGCCAGCAGCGTGGGGACAGGGCTAACGCAGTATTTT. Translation: CASSVGTGLTQYF.

The chain carries TRBV7-9 and TRBJ1-5; D not certain. V lost 0 bases, J lost 2 bases, and 14 bases lay in between. This CDR3 region has 17 residues. Per the germline V gene, CDR1 is SEHNR and CDR2 is FQNEAQ (reference sequence). CDR3 nucleotides: TGTGCCAGCAGCTTAGCAGGGCCGAGAATGGGCAATCAGCCCCAGCATTTT. Its translation is CASSLAGPRMGNQPQHF.

This sequence joins TRBV10-3 and TRBJ2-1, with 11 bases lining up with TRBD2. Germline CDR1 and CDR2: ENHRY and SYGVKD. The CDR3 extends over 14 amino acids. The J segment lost 5 bases and the V segment lost 11 bases, leaving 8 bases of the junction unmatched. This CDR3 is CAAARSGGDNEQFF. In DNA, the CDR3 is TGTGCCGCTGCCCGTAGCGGGGGGGACAATGAGCAGTTCTTC.

The chain combines TRBV29-1 with TRBJ1-2, with 10 nucleotides matching TRBD1. The length of the CDR3 is 13 residues. Trimming at V came to 6 bases and at J to 8 bases, leaving 9 bases not matched to a gene. Germline V CDR1 and CDR2: SQVTM, ANQGSEA. The CDR3 spells CSVTGQGSGGYTF. Written as DNA, the CDR3 is TGCAGCGTGACGGGACAGGGGTCTGGAGGCTACACCTTC.

This chain links TRBV7-9 with TRBJ1-6; D unresolved. Germline CDR1 reads SEHNR; CDR2 reads FQNEAQ (reference sequence). The CDR3 contains 14 residues. The germline V and J ends were trimmed by 4 bases and 8 bases, with 12 bases remaining between them. The CDR3 region has the DNA TGTGCCAGCAGCTGGAAACAGCCTTATTCACCCCTCCACTTT. It specifies CASSWKQPYSPLHF.

This chain joins TRBV11-2 and TRBJ1-2; no clear D. The CDR3 is made up of 15 amino acids. Germline V lookup: CDR1 SGHAT, CDR2 FQNNGV. Deletions cut 0 bases from V and 8 bases from J, with 16 bases between. The CDR3 protein is CASSLDLMAAGGYTF. In nucleotides, the CDR3 is TGTGCCAGCAGCTTAGATTTGATGGCGGCGGGAGGCTACACCTTC.

The rearrangement links TRBV6-5 to TRBJ2-7, with 9 bases that match TRBD1. CDR3 length: 16 amino acids. Germline V gene sequence: CDR1 MNHEY, CDR2 SVGAGI. Losses at the gene ends were 0 bases for V and 0 bases for J; bases not matched to a gene: 3. CDR3 region: CASSYSGQGYSYEQYF. The CDR3 coding sequence is TGTGCCAGCAGTTACTCGGGACAGGGATACTCCTACGAGCAGTACTTC.

The V gene is TRBV15, the J gene TRBJ2-7; possibly TRBD1 for D (6 bases). The ends were cut back, 1 base at V and 3 bases at J, with 7 bases in the middle. Germline V lookup: CDR1 LNHNV, CDR2 YYDKDF (reference sequence). CDR3 length: 13 amino acids. CDR3 nucleotides: TGTGCCACCAGCAGAGTACAGGGCTACGAGCAGTACTTC. It yields the protein CATSRVQGYEQYF.

The gene calls are TRBV5-1 and TRBJ1-2, with unresolved D. Per the germline V gene, CDR1 is SGHRS and CDR2 is YFSETQ. With 0 bases removed from V and 3 bases from J, the gap between germline ends came to 6 bases. The CDR3 covers 13 residues. CDR3 sequence: CASSLGGDYGYTF. In DNA form, the CDR3 reads TGCGCCAGCAGCTTGGGTGGTGACTATGGCTACACCTTC.